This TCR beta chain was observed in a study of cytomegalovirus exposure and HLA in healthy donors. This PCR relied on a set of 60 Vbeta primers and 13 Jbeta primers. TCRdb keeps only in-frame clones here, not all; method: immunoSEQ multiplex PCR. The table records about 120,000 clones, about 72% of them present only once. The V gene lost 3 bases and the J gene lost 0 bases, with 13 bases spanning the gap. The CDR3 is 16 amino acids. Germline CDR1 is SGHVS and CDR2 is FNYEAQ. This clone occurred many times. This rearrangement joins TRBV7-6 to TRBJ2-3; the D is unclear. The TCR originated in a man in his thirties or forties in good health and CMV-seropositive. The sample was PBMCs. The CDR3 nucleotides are TGTGCCAGCAGCTTGGGCGCGTCCGCTAGCACAGATACGCAGTATTTT. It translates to CASSLGASASTDTQYF.